This entry features one T cell receptor (beta chain) sequence. This table comes from immunoSEQ multiplex PCR, and its TCRdb copy is limited to in-frame clones, with some not included. The sample consists of some 170,000 clones, approximately 95% of them appearing once. CDR3 length equals 13 residues. Trimming removed 3 bases at V and 3 bases at J, with 9 bases between. Germline CDR1 reads SGDLS; CDR2 reads YYNGEE. The sample originates from a study of blood T cell repertoires in COVID-19. Recruited during active infection, patients (from Seattle) were subsequently followed longitudinally. This sequence joins TRBV9 and TRBJ1-2; weak D call: TRBD1 (5 bases). What was sequenced was peripheral blood. This TCR was sampled from a woman in her sixties with COVID-19, enrolled during active disease. Written as DNA, the CDR3 is TGTGCCAGCAGCGGGACAACCCACTATGGCTACACCTTC. Translation: CASSGTTHYGYTF.